This TCR beta chain originates from a study of OX40 agonist ivuxolimab in advanced cancers. In the study overall: The group had a mean age of about 65 years, ranged from roughly 23 to 85, and was 75% to 85% male. Study results and caveats: The authors did not determine the antigen specificity of the expanded peripheral T cells. The CD4+ and CD8+ T cells in the blood had expanded clonally by week 6 at 0.1 to 3.0 mg/kg.

With respect to this clone: The antigen remains unidentified.

Clones were sequenced by immunoSEQ multiplex PCR, and TCRdb holds only the in-frame ones, with some missing. The table includes 55,000 to 80,000 clones, approximately 85% detected once. From germline, CDR1 is SQVTM and CDR2 ANQGSEA. Losses at the gene ends were 5 bases for V and 1 base for J; bases not matched to a gene: 5. This CDR3 is 14 amino acids long. The specimen was CD4+ or CD8+ T cells sorted from blood, collected in a trial of the OX40 agonist ivuxolimab. This TCR came from an adult with an advanced solid tumor such as melanoma, head and neck, liver or kidney cancer. The chain links TRBV29-1 to TRBJ1-1; 9 positions agree with TRBD1. For the CDR3, the DNA is TGCAGCGTTCAAACAGGGGGCAAGAACACTGAAGCTTTCTTT. Residues: CSVQTGGKNTEAFF.